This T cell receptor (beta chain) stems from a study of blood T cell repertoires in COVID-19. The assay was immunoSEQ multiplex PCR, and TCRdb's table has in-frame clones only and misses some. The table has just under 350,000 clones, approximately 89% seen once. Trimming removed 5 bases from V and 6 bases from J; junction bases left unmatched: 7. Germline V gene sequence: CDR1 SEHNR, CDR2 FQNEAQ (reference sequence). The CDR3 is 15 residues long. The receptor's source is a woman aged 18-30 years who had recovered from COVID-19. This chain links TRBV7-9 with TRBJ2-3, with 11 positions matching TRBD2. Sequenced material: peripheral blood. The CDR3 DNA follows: TGTGCCAGCAGCCCCTGGGCTAGCGGGAGGGATACGCAGTATTTT. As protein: CASSPWASGRDTQYF.